This TCR beta chain emerged from a study of blood T cell repertoires in COVID-19. The J segment lost 5 bases and the V segment lost 2 bases, leaving 5 bases of the junction unmatched. The CDR3 spans 15 residues. The germline gives CDR1 SGDLS, CDR2 YYNGEE. This clone appeared once. Method: immunoSEQ multiplex PCR; TCRdb's copy keeps in-frame clones and lacks some. The sample has about 290,000 clones, around 86% seen once. Enrolled through a virtual design, the participants were between about 18 and 89 years of age and came from about two dozen US areas. Cohorts were based on clinical histories the participants reported.

Sequenced material: PBMCs or T cells enriched from blood (not recorded which). V is TRBV9 and J is TRBJ1-5, with 9 nucleotides matching TRBD1. The sequence came from a woman between 35 and 50 years old who had recovered from COVID-19. The chain's CDR3 is CASSVGTGLDQPQHF. The DNA of the CDR3 is TGTGCCAGCAGCGTTGGGACAGGGCTGGATCAGCCCCAGCATTTT.